This T cell receptor (beta chain) derives from a study of cytomegalovirus exposure and HLA in healthy donors. Turning to this clone: Its antigen remains unknown.

Study observations and caveats: Immune exposure information available was restricted to CMV serostatus. Highest at DRB1 and lowest at HLA-C, TCR association rates differed among HLA loci in a later analysis. After further analysis at a later stage, 16,951 TCR beta sequences were associated with HLA alleles at 0.05 false discovery rate.

The length of the CDR3 is 12 residues. The germline V gene has CDR1 SGHRS and CDR2 YFSETQ. Trimming left V 6 bases short and J 3 bases short, with 9 bases between. PCR was performed using 60 Vbeta and 13 Jbeta primers. The repertoire was sequenced with immunoSEQ multiplex PCR; TCRdb's copy has only in-frame clones and lacks some. Among some 130,000 clones listed, around four fifths were seen once. Material for sequencing was PBMCs. The gene calls are TRBV5-1 and TRBJ1-2; D might be TRBD1 (6 bases). This receptor was obtained from a man aged 30 to 45 in good health. This CDR3 reads CASTPGDYGYTF. The DNA of the CDR3 is TGCGCCAGCACCCCAGGGGACTATGGCTACACCTTC.